This TCR beta chain was recorded in a study of T cell responses to AZD1222 COVID-19 vaccine. General study results and limits: Baseline serostatus was positive in only six AZD1222 recipients.

Generated by immunoSEQ multiplex PCR, the TCRdb table keeps only in-frame clones and is missing some. Of 240,000 or so clones in the sample, over 85% were seen once. Per germline, CDR1 MGHRA and CDR2 YSYEKL. This CDR3 comprises 15 residues. The V gene lost 3 bases and the J gene lost 7 bases, with 18 bases spanning the gap. About this clone itself: Its antigen is undetermined.

The V call is TRBV4-1, the J call TRBJ1-2, with D hard to call. The sample here was peripheral blood, taken on day 0 of AZD1222 vaccination. The receptor's source is an adult in good health. CDR3 in DNA: TGCGCCAGCAGCCAGCCTGCATGGGGAGAGGCTGGCTACACCTTC. Protein sequence: CASSQPAWGEAGYTF.